Listed below are T cell receptor beta chains from one sample, sequenced in a study of blood T cell repertoires in COVID-19. Here immunoSEQ multiplex PCR was the method, and the copy in TCRdb shows in-frame clones only, minus some. The repertoire includes about 73,000 clones, about four fifths of them detected once, and around 5% sits in the top ten. The specimen sequenced was peripheral blood. The receptors here all came from a man between 50 and 59 years old with active COVID-19. CDR3s include the opening cysteine and the closing phenylalanine or tryptophan. Fields, in order: V gene, J gene, clone size, D gene, CDR3 protein, CDR3 DNA. A D gene is named only where the DNA matches it firmly. The size field is filled for only some rows; it gives once, few, many or a size class.

v_gene: TRBV19
j_gene: TRBJ1-1
abundance: NA
d_gene: TRBD1
CDR3aa: CASSRDREDTEAFF
CDR3nt: TGTGCCAGTAGTAGGGACAGGGAGGACACTGAAGCTTTCTTT

v_gene: TRBV7-9
j_gene: TRBJ1-1
abundance: few
d_gene: NA
CDR3aa: CASSLGAANTEAFF
CDR3nt: TGTGCCAGCAGCTTAGGGGCAGCTAACACTGAAGCTTTCTTT

v_gene: TRBV4-2
j_gene: TRBJ2-7
abundance: NA
d_gene: TRBD1
CDR3aa: CASSLALGQGRSEQYF
CDR3nt: TGTGCCAGCAGCCTGGCCCTGGGACAGGGTAGGAGCGAGCAGTACTTC

v_gene: TRBV5-5
j_gene: TRBJ1-2
abundance: NA
d_gene: TRBD1
CDR3aa: CASSPGTGKNYGYTF
CDR3nt: TGTGCCAGCAGCCCGGGGACAGGGAAAAACTATGGCTACACCTTC

v_gene: TRBV11-2
j_gene: TRBJ2-3
abundance: NA
d_gene: NA
CDR3aa: CASSLSLGTDTQYF
CDR3nt: TGTGCCAGCAGCTTATCCCTCGGCACAGATACGCAGTATTTT

v_gene: TRBV19
j_gene: TRBJ1-2
abundance: few
d_gene: TRBD1
CDR3aa: CASNQGQENYGYTF
CDR3nt: TGTGCCAGTAACCAAGGACAGGAAAACTATGGCTACACCTTC

v_gene: TRBV5-1
j_gene: TRBJ2-5
abundance: NA
d_gene: TRBD2
CDR3aa: CASSLIAGGPETQYF
CDR3nt: TGCGCCAGCAGCTTAATAGCGGGGGGGCCGGAGACCCAGTACTTC

v_gene: TRBV28
j_gene: TRBJ2-7
abundance: NA
d_gene: NA
CDR3aa: CASSLQAGALVYEQYF
CDR3nt: TGTGCCAGCAGTTTACAGGCGGGTGCACTGGTCTACGAGCAGTACTTC

v_gene: TRBV30
j_gene: TRBJ1-2
abundance: NA
d_gene: TRBD1
CDR3aa: CAWSKPGQGAGSYGYTF
CDR3nt: TGTGCCTGGAGCAAACCGGGACAGGGGGCTGGTAGCTATGGCTACACCTTC

v_gene: TRBV6-2/TRBV6-3
j_gene: TRBJ2-7
abundance: NA
d_gene: NA
CDR3aa: CASSADTLSSYEQYF
CDR3nt: TGTGCCAGCAGCGCGGACACGTTGAGCTCCTACGAGCAGTACTTC

v_gene: TRBV7-6
j_gene: TRBJ2-7
abundance: NA
d_gene: TRBD1
CDR3aa: CASSPLTGGNEQYF
CDR3nt: TGTGCCAGCAGCCCTTTGACAGGGGGCAACGAGCAGTACTTC

v_gene: TRBV2
j_gene: TRBJ1-3
abundance: NA
d_gene: TRBD1
CDR3aa: CASGDRGLSGNTIYF
CDR3nt: TGTGCCAGCGGGGACAGGGGTCTTTCTGGAAACACCATATATTTT

v_gene: TRBV5-6
j_gene: TRBJ2-4
abundance: NA
d_gene: NA
CDR3aa: CASSLDLRTPQRDIQYF
CDR3nt: TGTGCCAGCAGCTTGGACTTAAGGACCCCTCAGAGGGACATTCAGTACTTC

v_gene: TRBV7-3
j_gene: TRBJ2-2
abundance: NA
d_gene: NA
CDR3aa: CASSRRGDISNTGELFF
CDR3nt: TGTGCCAGCAGCCGGCGAGGGGACATATCGAACACCGGGGAGCTGTTTTTT

v_gene: TRBV20-1
j_gene: TRBJ2-7
abundance: NA
d_gene: TRBD2
CDR3aa: CSASVAGSYEQYF
CDR3nt: TGCAGTGCTAGTGTAGCGGGCTCCTACGAGCAGTACTTC

v_gene: TRBV28
j_gene: TRBJ1-5
abundance: NA
d_gene: NA
CDR3aa: CASSLEWRFSNQPQHF
CDR3nt: TGTGCCAGCAGTTTAGAGTGGCGGTTTAGCAATCAGCCCCAGCATTTT

v_gene: TRBV5-1
j_gene: TRBJ1-1
abundance: NA
d_gene: TRBD1
CDR3aa: CASSLGTGGLGEAFF
CDR3nt: TGCGCCAGCAGCTTGGGGACAGGGGGCTTGGGTGAAGCTTTCTTT

v_gene: TRBV7-2
j_gene: TRBJ1-5
abundance: NA
d_gene: NA
CDR3aa: CASSPGGSNQPQHF
CDR3nt: TGTGCCAGCAGCCCGGGAGGGAGCAATCAGCCCCAGCATTTT

v_gene: TRBV7-2
j_gene: TRBJ2-5
abundance: NA
d_gene: NA
CDR3aa: CASSLARETQYF
CDR3nt: TGTGCCAGCAGCTTAGCGCGGGAGACCCAGTACTTC